The present T cell receptor beta chain was sequenced within a study of early T cells in non-severe SARS-CoV-2 infection. Researchers attached unique molecular identifiers to individual cDNA molecules. TCRdb reprocessed the 5' RACE reads via MiXCR and lists one record per CDR3 protein. The sample lists about 90,000 distinct CDR3 sequences, approximately 12% occurring once. CDR3 length equals 14 residues. The junction had 6 bases not matched to a gene; V was cut back by 8 bases and J by 4 bases. In this sample, this clonotype turned up a few times. The chain employs TRBV12-3 or TRBV12-4 and TRBJ1-2; 11 bases agree with TRBD1. The source was whole blood, collected at baseline. This receptor was identified in an adult who was a healthcare worker with PCR-confirmed SARS-CoV-2 infection or an uninfected control (not recorded which). CDR3: CASGRTGGFYGYTF. The DNA for the CDR3 is TGTGCCAGCGGCCGGACAGGGGGCTTCTATGGCTACACCTTC.